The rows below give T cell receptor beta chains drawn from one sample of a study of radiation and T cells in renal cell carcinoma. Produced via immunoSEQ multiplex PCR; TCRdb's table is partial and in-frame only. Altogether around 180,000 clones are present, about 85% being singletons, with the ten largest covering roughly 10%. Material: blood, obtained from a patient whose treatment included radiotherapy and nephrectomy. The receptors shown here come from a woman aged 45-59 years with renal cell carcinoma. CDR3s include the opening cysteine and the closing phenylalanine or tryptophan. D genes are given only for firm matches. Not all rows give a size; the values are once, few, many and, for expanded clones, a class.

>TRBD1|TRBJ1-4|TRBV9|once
TGTGCCAGCAGCGTCGGGACAGGGGCTGAAAAACTGTTTTTT
CASSVGTGAEKLFF
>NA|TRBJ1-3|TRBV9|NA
TGTGCCAGCAGCGTAGCGGGGGAGTTAAGAGGAAACACCATATATTTT
CASSVAGELRGNTIYF
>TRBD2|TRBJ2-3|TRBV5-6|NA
TGTGCCAGCAGCCCCAGCGGGGGAGCAGATACGCAGTATTTT
CASSPSGGADTQYF
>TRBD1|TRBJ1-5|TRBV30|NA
TGTGCCTGCAACCTGGGACAGTTAAATCAGCCCCAGCATTTT
CACNLGQLNQPQHF
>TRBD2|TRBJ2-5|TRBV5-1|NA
TGCGCCAGCAGCTTGGCCATGAGACTAGCGGGGGGGCAGGAGACCCAGTACTTC
CASSLAMRLAGGQETQYF
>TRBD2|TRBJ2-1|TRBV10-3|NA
TGTGCCATCAGTGGGACTAGCGGGGGGGAAAATGAGCAGTTCTTC
CAISGTSGGENEQFF
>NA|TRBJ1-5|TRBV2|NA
TGTGCCAGCAGTGAAAGGACAGTAACTCAGCCCCAGCATTTT
CASSERTVTQPQHF
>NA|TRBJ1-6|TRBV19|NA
TGTGCCAGTAGTATAGACGCCCATGGTGACTCCTATAATTCACCCCTCCACTTT
CASSIDAHGDSYNSPLHF
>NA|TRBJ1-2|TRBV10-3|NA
TGTGCCATCAGTGCGGGGGTTGGCTATGGCTACACCTTC
CAISAGVGYGYTF
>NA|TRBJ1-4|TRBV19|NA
TGTGCCAGTAGTATGACCAGGGGCTACGAAGAAAAACTGTTTTTT
CASSMTRGYEEKLFF
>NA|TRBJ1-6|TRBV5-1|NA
TGCGCCAGCAGCTTAGGGGGGGGATTGCCCAATTCACCCCTCCACTTT
CASSLGGGLPNSPLHF
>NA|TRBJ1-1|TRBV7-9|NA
TGTGCCAGCAACTCCCTTGGGGTTAACACTGAAGCTTTCTTT
CASNSLGVNTEAFF
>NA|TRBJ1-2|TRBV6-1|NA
TGTGCCAGCAGCCCACAGGGAGAGGACTATGGCTACACCTTC
CASSPQGEDYGYTF
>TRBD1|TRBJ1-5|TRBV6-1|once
TGTGCCAGCAGTGAAAGGGGTTGGGCAGGGGGCACGCCCCAGCATTTT
CASSERGWAGGTPQHF
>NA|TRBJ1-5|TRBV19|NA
TGTGCCAGTAGTATAGTCGGGCAGCCCCAGCATTTT
CASSIVGQPQHF
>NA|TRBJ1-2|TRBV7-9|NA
TGTGCCAGCAGCTTAGCGGGGTATGGCTACACCTTC
CASSLAGYGYTF
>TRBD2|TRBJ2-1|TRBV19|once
TGTGCCAGTAGTATAGGTCAGCTAGCGGGGTTGAATGAGCAGTTCTTC
CASSIGQLAGLNEQFF
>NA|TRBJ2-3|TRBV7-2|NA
TGTGCCAGCAGCCTGAGTAGGGGCGGCGCAGATACGCAGTATTTT
CASSLSRGGADTQYF
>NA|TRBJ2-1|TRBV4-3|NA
TGCGCCAGCAGCCAAGATACGAGGGGGGGCAAGGATGAGCAGTTCTTC
CASSQDTRGGKDEQFF
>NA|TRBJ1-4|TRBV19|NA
TGTGCCAGTAGTATAAGCGAGCCAGGGATTGAAAAACTGTTTTTT
CASSISEPGIEKLFF
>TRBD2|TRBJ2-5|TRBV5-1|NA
TGCGCCAGCAGCTTGGCCAGCGGGGGGACTTTTTTAGAGACCCAGTACTTC
CASSLASGGTFLETQYF
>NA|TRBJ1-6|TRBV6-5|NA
TGTGCCAGCAGCCCCGAGGCCAGCAATTCACCCCTCCACTTT
CASSPEASNSPLHF
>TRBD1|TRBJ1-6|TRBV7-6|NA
TGTGCCAGCAGCTTAAACGGACAGGGCTCCTATAATTCACCCCTCCACTTT
CASSLNGQGSYNSPLHF
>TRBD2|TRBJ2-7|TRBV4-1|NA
TGCGCCAGCAGCCAGGACCCGGGACTACCCATACACGAGCAGTACTTC
CASSQDPGLPIHEQYF
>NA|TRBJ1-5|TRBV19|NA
TGTGCCAGTAGTATCCCTCAGGGCAATCAGCCCCAGCATTTT
CASSIPQGNQPQHF
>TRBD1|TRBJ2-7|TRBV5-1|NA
TGCGCCAGCAGCAACACCGGGACAGGGGCCTACGAGCAGTACTTC
CASSNTGTGAYEQYF
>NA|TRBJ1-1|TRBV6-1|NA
TGTGCCAGCAGCCAATTTAACCGGGCGAGTGAAGCTTTCTTT
CASSQFNRASEAFF
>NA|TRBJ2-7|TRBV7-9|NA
TGTGCCAGCAGCTTAAGCCGTGGCAGGGGGGTTTACGAGCAGTACTTC
CASSLSRGRGVYEQYF
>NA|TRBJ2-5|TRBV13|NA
TGTGCCAGCAGTCCCCGGGGGACGGAAGAGACCCAGTACTTC
CASSPRGTEETQYF
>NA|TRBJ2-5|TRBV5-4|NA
TGTGCCAGCAGCTTACAAAGACAGGAGGGGACCCAGTACTTC
CASSLQRQEGTQYF
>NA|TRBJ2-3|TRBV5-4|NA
TGTGCCAGCAGCGGGCGGACTAGCACAGATACGCAGTATTTT
CASSGRTSTDTQYF
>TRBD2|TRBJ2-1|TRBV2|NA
TGTGCCAGCAGAGCGGGACTAGCGGGGGTCGAGCAGTTCTTC
CASRAGLAGVEQFF
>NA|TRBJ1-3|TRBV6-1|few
TGTGCCAGCAGTGAAGAAAGGCCTCCGTATTTT
CASSEERPPYF
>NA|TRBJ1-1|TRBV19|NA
TGTGCCAGTAGTACGCGGCACCCGATGAACACTGAAGCTTTCTTT
CASSTRHPMNTEAFF
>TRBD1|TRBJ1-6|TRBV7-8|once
TGTGCCAGTTCAGACAGGGTTGGTAATTCACCCCTCCACTTT
CASSDRVGNSPLHF
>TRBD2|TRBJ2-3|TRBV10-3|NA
TGTGCCTGCTCCCGGGACTACGGTGGGACAGATACGCAGTATTTT
CACSRDYGGTDTQYF
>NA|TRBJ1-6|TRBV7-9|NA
TGTGCCAGCAGCTTAGGACAGATTAATTCACCCCTCCACTTT
CASSLGQINSPLHF
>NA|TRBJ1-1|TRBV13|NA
TGTGCCAGCAGCTTAGGCCTAGGAGCCAGTGAAGCTTTCTTT
CASSLGLGASEAFF
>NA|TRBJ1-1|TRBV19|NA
TGTGCCAGTAGTCCCGACAGGTGGGACACTGAAGCTTTCTTT
CASSPDRWDTEAFF
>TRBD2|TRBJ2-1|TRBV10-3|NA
TGTGCCATTGGGACTAGCGGGGGATACAGCTCCTACAATGAGCAGTTCTTC
CAIGTSGGYSSYNEQFF
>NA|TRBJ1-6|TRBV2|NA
TGTGCCAGTAAAGGGGACTCTTCACCCCTCCACTTT
CASKGDSSPLHF
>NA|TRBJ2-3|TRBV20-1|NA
TGCAGTGCTAGACCGGGACTTCCGCAGTATTTT
CSARPGLPQYF